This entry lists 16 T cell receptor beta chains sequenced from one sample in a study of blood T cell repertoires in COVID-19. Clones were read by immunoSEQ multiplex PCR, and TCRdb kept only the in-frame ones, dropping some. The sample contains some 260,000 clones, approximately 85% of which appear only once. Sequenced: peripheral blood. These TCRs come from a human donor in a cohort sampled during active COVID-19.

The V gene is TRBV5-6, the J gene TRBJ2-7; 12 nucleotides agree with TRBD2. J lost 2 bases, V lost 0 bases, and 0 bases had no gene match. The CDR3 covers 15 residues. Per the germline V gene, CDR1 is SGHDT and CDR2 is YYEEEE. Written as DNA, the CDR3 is TGTGCCAGCAGCTTGGGACTAGCGGGAGCCTACGAGCAGTACTTC. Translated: CASSLGLAGAYEQYF.

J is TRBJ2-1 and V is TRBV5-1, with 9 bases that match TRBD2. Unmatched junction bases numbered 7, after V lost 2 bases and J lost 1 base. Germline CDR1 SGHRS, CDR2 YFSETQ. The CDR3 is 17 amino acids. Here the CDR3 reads CASSFNTGLASYNEQFF. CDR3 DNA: TGCGCCAGCAGCTTCAACACGGGACTAGCTTCCTACAATGAGCAGTTCTTC.

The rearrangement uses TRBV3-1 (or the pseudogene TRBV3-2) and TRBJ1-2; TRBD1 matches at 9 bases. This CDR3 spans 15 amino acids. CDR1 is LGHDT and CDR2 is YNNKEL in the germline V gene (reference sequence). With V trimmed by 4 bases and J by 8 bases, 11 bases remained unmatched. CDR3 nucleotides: TGTGCCAGCAGCCCCTCCCCGACAGGGGGTCTGGGCTACACCTTC. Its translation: CASSPSPTGGLGYTF.

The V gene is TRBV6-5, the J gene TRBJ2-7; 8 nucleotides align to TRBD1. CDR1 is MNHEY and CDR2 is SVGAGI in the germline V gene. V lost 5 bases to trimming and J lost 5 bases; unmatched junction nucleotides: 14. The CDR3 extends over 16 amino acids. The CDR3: CASSNWDQGAHNEQYF. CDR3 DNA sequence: TGTGCCAGCAGTAACTGGGACCAGGGGGCGCACAACGAGCAGTACTTC.

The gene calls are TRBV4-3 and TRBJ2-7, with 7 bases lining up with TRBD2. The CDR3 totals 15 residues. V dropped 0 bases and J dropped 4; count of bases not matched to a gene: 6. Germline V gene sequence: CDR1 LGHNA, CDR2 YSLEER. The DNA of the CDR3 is TGCGCCAGCAGCCAAGATCAGGCGGGAGCGTACGAGCAGTACTTC. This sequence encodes CASSQDQAGAYEQYF.

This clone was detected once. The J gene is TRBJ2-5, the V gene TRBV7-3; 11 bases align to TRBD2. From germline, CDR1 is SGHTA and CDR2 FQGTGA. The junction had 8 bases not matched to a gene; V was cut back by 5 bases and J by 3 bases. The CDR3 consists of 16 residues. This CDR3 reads CASSIPELAGEETQYF. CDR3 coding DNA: TGTGCCAGCAGCATTCCGGAACTAGCGGGAGAAGAGACCCAGTACTTC.

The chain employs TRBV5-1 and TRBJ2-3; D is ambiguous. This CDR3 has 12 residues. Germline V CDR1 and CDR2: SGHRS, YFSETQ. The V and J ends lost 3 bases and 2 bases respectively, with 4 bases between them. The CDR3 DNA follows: TGCGCCAGCAGCTACACCACAGATACGCAGTATTTT. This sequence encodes CASSYTTDTQYF.

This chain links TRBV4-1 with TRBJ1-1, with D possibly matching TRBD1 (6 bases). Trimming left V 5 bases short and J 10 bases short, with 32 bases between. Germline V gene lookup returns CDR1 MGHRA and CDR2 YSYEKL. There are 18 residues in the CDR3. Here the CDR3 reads CASSARLGRNRDRGAAFF. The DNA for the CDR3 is TGCGCCAGCAGCGCCCGCCTAGGCCGAAACAGGGACCGAGGGGCAGCTTTCTTT.

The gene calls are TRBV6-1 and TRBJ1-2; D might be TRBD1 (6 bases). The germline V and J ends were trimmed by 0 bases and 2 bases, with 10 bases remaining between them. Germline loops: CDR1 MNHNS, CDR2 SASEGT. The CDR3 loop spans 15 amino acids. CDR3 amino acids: CASSEAGGANYGYTF. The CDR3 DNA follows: TGTGCCAGCAGTGAAGCAGGGGGTGCGAACTATGGCTACACCTTC.

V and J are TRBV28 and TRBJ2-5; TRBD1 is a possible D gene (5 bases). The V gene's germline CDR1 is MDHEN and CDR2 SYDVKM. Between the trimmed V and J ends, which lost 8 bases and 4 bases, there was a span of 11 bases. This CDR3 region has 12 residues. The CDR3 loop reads CASGSGPETQYF. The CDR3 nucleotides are TGTGCCAGCGGCTCAGGGCCAGAGACCCAGTACTTC.

The CDR3 nucleotides read TGTGCCAGCAGCTTAGTAGGGGTTCGGACAGGGTACGAGCAGTACTTC. This translates into CASSLVGVRTGYEQYF. This chain joins TRBV7-2 and TRBJ2-7, with 8 bases matching TRBD1. CDR3 size: 16 residues. Losses at the gene ends were 1 base for V and 4 bases for J; bases not matched to a gene: 9. Per the germline V gene, CDR1 is SGHTA and CDR2 is FQGNSA.

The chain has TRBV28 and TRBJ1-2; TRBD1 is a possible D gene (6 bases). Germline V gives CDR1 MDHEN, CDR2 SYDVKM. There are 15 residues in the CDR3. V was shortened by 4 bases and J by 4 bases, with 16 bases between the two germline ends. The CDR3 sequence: CASSWTPGGLYGYTF. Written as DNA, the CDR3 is TGTGCCAGCAGTTGGACCCCGGGGGGCCTCTATGGCTACACCTTC.

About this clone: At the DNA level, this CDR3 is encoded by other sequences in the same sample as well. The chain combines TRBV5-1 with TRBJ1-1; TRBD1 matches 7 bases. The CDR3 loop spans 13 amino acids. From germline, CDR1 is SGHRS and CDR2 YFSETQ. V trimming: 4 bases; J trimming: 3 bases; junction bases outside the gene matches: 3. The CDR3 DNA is TGCGCCAGCAGCCTAGGGACAGACACTGAAGCTTTCTTT. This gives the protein CASSLGTDTEAFF.

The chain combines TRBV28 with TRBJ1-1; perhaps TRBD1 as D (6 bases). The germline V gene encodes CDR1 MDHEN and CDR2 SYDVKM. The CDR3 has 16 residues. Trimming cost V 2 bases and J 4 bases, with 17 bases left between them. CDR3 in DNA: TGTGCCAGCAGTTTAGGGGGCCCAGGGCCGGGCACTGAAGCTTTCTTT. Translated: CASSLGGPGPGTEAFF. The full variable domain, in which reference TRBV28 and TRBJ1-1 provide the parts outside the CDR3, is DVKVTQSSRYLVKRTGEKVFLECVQDMDHENMFWYRQDPGLGLRLIYFSYDVKMKEKGDIPEGYSVSREKKERFSLILESASTNQTSMYLCASSLGGPGPGTEAFFGQGTRLTVV.

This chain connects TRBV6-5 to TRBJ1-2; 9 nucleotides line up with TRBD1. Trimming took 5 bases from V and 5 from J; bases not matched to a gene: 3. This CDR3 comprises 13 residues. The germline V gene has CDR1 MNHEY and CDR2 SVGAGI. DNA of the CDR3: TGTGCCAGCAGTCGGACAGGGGAGTATGGCTACACCTTC. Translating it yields CASSRTGEYGYTF.

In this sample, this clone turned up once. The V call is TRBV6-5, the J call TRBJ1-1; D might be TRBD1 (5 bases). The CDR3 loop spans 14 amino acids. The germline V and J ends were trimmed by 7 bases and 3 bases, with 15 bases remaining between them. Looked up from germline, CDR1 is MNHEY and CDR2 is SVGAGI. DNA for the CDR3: TGTGCCAGCAATAAAATAGGAGGGGACACTGAAGCTTTCTTT. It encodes CASNKIGGDTEAFF.